This T cell receptor beta chain was sequenced during a study of blood T cells in healthy people across ages. A second roughly 6 to 12 cycle PCR used barcoded and J-beta primers. A single record per CDR3 protein comes from TCRdb applying MiXCR to the 5' RACE reads. The sample holds approximately 770,000 distinct CDR3 sequences; 58% are singletons and the top ten take 20% to 25%. Study-level results: A roughly linear fall in TCR beta diversity per million T cells was seen with increasing age.

With respect to this clonotype: Its antigen remains unknown.

CDR1 and CDR2 (germline): DFQATT, SNEGSKA (reference sequence). The length of the CDR3 is 12 residues. V was clipped by 7 bases and J by 10 bases, with 14 bases between them. The chain recombines TRBV20-1 with TRBJ1-6; no clear D. Sequencing was performed on blood. The origin of this receptor is a man between 25 and 39 years old in good health. CDR3 DNA: TGCAGTGTTTGGCAGAATGAGTCACCCCTCCACTTT. Its protein is CSVWQNESPLHF.